Listed here are 10 T cell receptor beta chains from one sample, sequenced in a study of shared clonotypes between healthy human individuals. TCRdb's copy holds only in-frame clones and misses some; the assay was immunoSEQ multiplex PCR. The sample lists more than 550,000 clones; over 55% were seen once. Sequencing was performed on memory CD4+ T cells sorted from blood. Sample subset: CD45RA-negative fraction. These TCRs come from a woman under 40 in good health.

The rearrangement uses TRBV30 and TRBJ2-3; D unresolved. Between the trimmed V and J ends, which lost 3 bases and 2 bases, there was a span of 12 bases. CDR1 GTSNPN and CDR2 SVGIG come from the germline V gene (reference sequence). This CDR3 has 14 amino acids. CDR3 loop: CAWRVGRNTDTQYF. As DNA, the CDR3 is TGTGCCTGGAGGGTAGGCAGAAACACAGATACGCAGTATTTT.

This clone was counted at least ten times. This sequence joins TRBV30 and TRBJ2-1; no clear D. V gave up 5 bases and J gave up 4 bases, with 15 bases separating them. Germline CDR1 is GTSNPN and CDR2 is SVGIG (reference sequence). The CDR3 spans 14 residues. The CDR3 DNA reads TGTGCCTGGGGTGCCGGACGGGTTTACAATGAGCAGTTCTTC. This gives the protein CAWGAGRVYNEQFF.

This sequence joins TRBV2 and TRBJ1-2; D not certain. Germline V gene lookup returns CDR1 SNHLY and CDR2 FYNNEI. The CDR3 has 14 residues. Deletions cut 6 bases from V and 4 bases from J, with 15 bases between. The CDR3 DNA is TGTGCCAGCAGGCTCCCCACAGTTACCTATGGCTACACCTTC. As protein: CASRLPTVTYGYTF.

This clone has only one observation. The chain uses TRBV5-1 and TRBJ2-7; 12 bases map to TRBD2. The CDR3 is 16 amino acids. Per the germline V gene, CDR1 is SGHRS and CDR2 is YFSETQ. Trimming cost V 0 bases and J 5 bases; bases outside gene matches: 6. The CDR3 loop reads CASSLAIGLAGHEQYF. The CDR3 DNA follows: TGCGCCAGCAGCTTGGCCATTGGACTAGCGGGGCACGAGCAGTACTTC.

In the case of this clone: The same CDR3 can be traced to other DNA sequences in this sample. V is TRBV7-3 and J is TRBJ2-3, with D perhaps TRBD2 (6 bases). The V and J ends lost 5 bases and 0 bases respectively, with 9 bases between them. The germline V gene encodes CDR1 SGHTA and CDR2 FQGTGA. This CDR3 contains 14 residues. This CDR3 is CASSPTSSTDTQYF. The CDR3 nucleotides are TGTGCCAGCAGCCCGACTAGTAGCACAGATACGCAGTATTTT.

V usage is TRBV11-3 and J usage is TRBJ1-5, with D unclear. This CDR3 comprises 16 residues. Per germline, CDR1 SGHNT and CDR2 YENEEA. V lost 6 bases and J 0 bases, leaving 15 bases between the germline ends. The CDR3 is CASRLGRSYSNQPQHF. Here the CDR3 DNA reads TGTGCCAGCAGGCTGGGGAGGTCGTATAGCAATCAGCCCCAGCATTTT.

This clone was recorded once. This chain joins TRBV7-8 and TRBJ2-3, with TRBD2 matching 11 bases. CDR3 size: 16 residues. The V gene end was trimmed by 1 base and the J gene end by 5 bases; junction bases not matched to a gene: 5. Germline V lookup: CDR1 SGHVS, CDR2 FQNEAQ. CDR3 sequence (DNA): TGTGCCAGCAGCTTAGGGGCTAGCGGGAGGTTAGATACGCAGTATTTT. Amino acids: CASSLGASGRLDTQYF. Drawing the rest from reference TRBV7-8 and TRBJ2-3, the complete variable domain is GAGVSQSPRYKVAKRGQDVALRCDPISGHVSLFWYQQALGQGPEFLTYFQNEAQLDKSGLPSDRFFAERPEGSVSTLKIQRTQQEDSAVYLCASSLGASGRLDTQYFGPGTRLTVL.

This clone was counted a few times. V gene TRBV29-1 combines with J gene TRBJ2-7; D may correspond to TRBD1 or TRBD2 (5 bases each). Germline CDR1 reads SQVTM; CDR2 reads ANQGSEA. Between the trimmed V and J ends, which lost 3 bases and 6 bases, there was a span of 12 bases. The CDR3 is 12 amino acids. This CDR3 reads CSVEQGAGEQYF. CDR3 in DNA: TGCAGCGTTGAGCAGGGTGCGGGCGAGCAGTACTTC.

The chain couples TRBV9 to TRBJ2-2; D unclear. Trimming left V 0 bases short and J 0 bases short, with 9 bases between. Germline V gene data show CDR1 as SGDLS and CDR2 as YYNGEE. The CDR3 is made up of 16 amino acids. CDR3: CASSVEGSSNTGELFF. The CDR3 coding sequence is TGTGCCAGCAGCGTAGAAGGGTCCTCGAACACCGGGGAGCTGTTTTTT.

This chain joins TRBV6-1 and TRBJ1-2; D is perhaps TRBD1 (5 bases). This CDR3 has 14 residues. Trimming pared 1 base from V and 4 bases from J, leaving 10 bases between. Germline V gives CDR1 MNHNS, CDR2 SASEGT. CDR3 DNA: TGTGCCAGCAGTGAAGGGCCAGGGACCTATGGCTACACCTTC. This encodes CASSEGPGTYGYTF.